This T cell receptor beta chain was captured in a study of CD8+ T cells in alopecia areata. Study information: Patients in the treated group were given tofacitinib by mouth, 5 to 10 mg twice a day.

In each case, RNA was isolated and then reverse transcribed into cDNA as the sequencing template. The method was immunoSEQ multiplex PCR; TCRdb's version includes in-frame clones alone and lacks a portion of them. In the table there are 75,000 to 100,000 clones, around 44% of which are singletons. The germline V gene has CDR1 SNHLY and CDR2 FYNNEI. CDR3 size: 11 residues. About this clone itself: Its ends do not fully match the called genes, so a read error is possible.

Material for sequencing was CD4+ T cells sorted from blood. This clonotype originated in a human donor with alopecia areata. V and J are TRBV2 and TRBJ2-3; no clear D gene. The CDR3 reads CASSEGDTQYF. DNA of the CDR3: TGTGCCAGCAGCGAAGGAGATACGCAGTATTTT.